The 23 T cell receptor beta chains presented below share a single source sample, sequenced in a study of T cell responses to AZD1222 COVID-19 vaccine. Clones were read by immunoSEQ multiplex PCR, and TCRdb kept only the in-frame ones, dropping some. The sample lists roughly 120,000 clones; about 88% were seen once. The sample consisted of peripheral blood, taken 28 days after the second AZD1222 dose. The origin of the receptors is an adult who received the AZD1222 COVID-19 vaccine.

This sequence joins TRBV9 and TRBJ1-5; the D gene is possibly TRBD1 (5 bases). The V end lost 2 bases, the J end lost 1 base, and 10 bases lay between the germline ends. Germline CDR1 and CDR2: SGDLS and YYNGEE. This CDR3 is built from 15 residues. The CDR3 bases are TGTGCCAGCAGCGTGGGACTGGCGAGCAATCAGCCCCAGCATTTT. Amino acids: CASSVGLASNQPQHF.

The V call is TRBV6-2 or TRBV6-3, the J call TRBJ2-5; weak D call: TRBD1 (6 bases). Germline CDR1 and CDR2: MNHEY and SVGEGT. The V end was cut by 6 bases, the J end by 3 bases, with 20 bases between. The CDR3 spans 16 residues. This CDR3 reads CASSSDLQGHKETQYF. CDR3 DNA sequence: TGTGCCAGCAGCTCGGATCTTCAGGGACATAAAGAGACCCAGTACTTC.

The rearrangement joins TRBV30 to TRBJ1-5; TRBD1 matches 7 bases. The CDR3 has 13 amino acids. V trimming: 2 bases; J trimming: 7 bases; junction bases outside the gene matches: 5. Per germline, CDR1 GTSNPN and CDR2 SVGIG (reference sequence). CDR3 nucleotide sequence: TGTGCCTGGAGTCACAGGGGAGAACAGCCCCAGCATTTT. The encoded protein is CAWSHRGEQPQHF.

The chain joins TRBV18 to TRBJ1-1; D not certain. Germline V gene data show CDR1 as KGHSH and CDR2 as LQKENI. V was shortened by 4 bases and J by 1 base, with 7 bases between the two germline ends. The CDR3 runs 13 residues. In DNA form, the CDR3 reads TGTGCCAGCTCACTTCGACAGAACACTGAAGCTTTCTTT. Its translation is CASSLRQNTEAFF.

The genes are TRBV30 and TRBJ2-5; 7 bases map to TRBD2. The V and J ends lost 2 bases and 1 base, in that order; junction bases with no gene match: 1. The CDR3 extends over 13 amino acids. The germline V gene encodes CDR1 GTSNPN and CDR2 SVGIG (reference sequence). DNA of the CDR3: TGTGCCTGGAGTCGACTAGCCCAAGAGACCCAGTACTTC. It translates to CAWSRLAQETQYF.

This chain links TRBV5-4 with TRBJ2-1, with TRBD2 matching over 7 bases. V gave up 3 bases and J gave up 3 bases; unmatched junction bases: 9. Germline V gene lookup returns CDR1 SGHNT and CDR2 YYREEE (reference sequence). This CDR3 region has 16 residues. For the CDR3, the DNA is TGTGCCAGCAGCTCCCCCCTTAGCGGGTTCTACAATGAGCAGTTCTTC. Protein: CASSSPLSGFYNEQFF.

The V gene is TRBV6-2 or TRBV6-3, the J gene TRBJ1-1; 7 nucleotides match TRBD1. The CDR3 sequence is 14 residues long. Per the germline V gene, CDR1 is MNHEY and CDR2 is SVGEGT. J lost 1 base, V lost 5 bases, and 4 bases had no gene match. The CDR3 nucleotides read TGTGCCAGCAGTGACAGGGTAGGGAACACTGAAGCTTTCTTT. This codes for CASSDRVGNTEAFF.

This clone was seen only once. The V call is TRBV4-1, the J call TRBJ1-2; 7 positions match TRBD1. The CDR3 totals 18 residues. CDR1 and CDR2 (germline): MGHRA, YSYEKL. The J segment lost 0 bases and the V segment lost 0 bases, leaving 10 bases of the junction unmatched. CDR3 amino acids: CASSQDRGRTPTNYGYTF. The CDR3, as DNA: TGCGCCAGCAGCCAAGATAGGGGGCGGACTCCAACTAACTATGGCTACACCTTC.

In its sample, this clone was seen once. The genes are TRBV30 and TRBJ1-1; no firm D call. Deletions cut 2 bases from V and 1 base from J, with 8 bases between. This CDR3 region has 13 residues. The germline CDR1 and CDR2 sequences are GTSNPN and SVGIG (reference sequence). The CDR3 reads CAWSIKGNTEAFF. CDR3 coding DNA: TGTGCCTGGAGTATAAAAGGGAACACTGAAGCTTTCTTT. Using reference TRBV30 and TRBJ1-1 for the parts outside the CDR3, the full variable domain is SQTIHQWPATLVQPVGSPLSLECTVEGTSNPNLYWYRQAAGRGLQLLFYSVGIGQISSEVPQNLSASRPQDRQFILSSKKLLLSDSGFYLCAWSIKGNTEAFFGQGTRLTVV.

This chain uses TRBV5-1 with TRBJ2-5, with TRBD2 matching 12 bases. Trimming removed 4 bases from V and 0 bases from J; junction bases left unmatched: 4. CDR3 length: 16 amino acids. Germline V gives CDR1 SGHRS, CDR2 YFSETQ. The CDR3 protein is CASSRPSGGDQETQYF. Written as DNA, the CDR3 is TGCGCCAGCAGCCGCCCTAGCGGGGGGGACCAAGAGACCCAGTACTTC.

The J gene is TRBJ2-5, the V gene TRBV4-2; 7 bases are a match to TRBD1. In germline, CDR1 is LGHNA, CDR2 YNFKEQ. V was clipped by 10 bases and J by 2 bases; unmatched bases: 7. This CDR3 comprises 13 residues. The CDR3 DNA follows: TGTGCCACAGGGACAGAAGAGCAAGAGACCCAGTACTTC. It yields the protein CATGTEEQETQYF.

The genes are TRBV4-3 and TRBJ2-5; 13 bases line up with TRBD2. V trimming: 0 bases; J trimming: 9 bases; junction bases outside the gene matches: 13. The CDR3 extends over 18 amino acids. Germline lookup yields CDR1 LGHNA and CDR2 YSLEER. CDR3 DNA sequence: TGCGCCAGCAGCCAAGACCCAACTAGCGGGGGGGCCCAGGTGGCCCAGTACTTC. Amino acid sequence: CASSQDPTSGGAQVAQYF.

The CDR3 reads CASSVGSGESPLHF. Here the CDR3 DNA reads TGTGCCAGCAGCGTAGGCTCCGGGGAATCACCCCTCCACTTT. The genes are TRBV9 and TRBJ1-6; unclear D gene. This CDR3 spans 14 amino acids. The V and J ends lost 0 bases and 10 bases respectively, with 11 bases between them. Germline V gene data show CDR1 as SGDLS and CDR2 as YYNGEE.

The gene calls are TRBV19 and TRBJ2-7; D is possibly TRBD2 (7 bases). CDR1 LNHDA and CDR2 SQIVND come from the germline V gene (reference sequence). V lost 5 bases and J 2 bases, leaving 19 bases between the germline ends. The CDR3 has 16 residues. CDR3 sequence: CASSFSGAGETYEQYF. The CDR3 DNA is TGTGCCAGTAGTTTCTCGGGGGCGGGAGAGACCTACGAGCAGTACTTC.

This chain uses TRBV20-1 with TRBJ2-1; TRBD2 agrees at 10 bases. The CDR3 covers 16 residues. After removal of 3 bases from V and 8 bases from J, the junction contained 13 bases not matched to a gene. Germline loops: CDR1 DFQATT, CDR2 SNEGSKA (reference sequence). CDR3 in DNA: TGCAGTGCTAGTCCCCTCGAGAGCGGGGGGGCTTATGAGCAGTTCTTC. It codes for CSASPLESGGAYEQFF.

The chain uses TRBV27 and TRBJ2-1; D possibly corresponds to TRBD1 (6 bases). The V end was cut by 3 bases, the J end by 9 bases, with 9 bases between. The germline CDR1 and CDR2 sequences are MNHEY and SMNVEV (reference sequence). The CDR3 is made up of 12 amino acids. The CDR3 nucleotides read TGTGCCAGCAGTTTCCCCAGGGGTGAGCAGTTCTTC. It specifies CASSFPRGEQFF.

The CDR3 nucleotides are TGTGCCAGCAGCCCCCGCTGGGGCGAGTCCGAAGCTTTCTTT. Protein product: CASSPRWGESEAFF. The J gene is TRBJ1-1, the V gene TRBV9, with TRBD1 as a possible D gene (5 bases). V was shortened by 4 bases and J by 8 bases, with 18 bases between the two germline ends. The CDR3 totals 14 residues. CDR1 and CDR2 (germline): SGDLS, YYNGEE.

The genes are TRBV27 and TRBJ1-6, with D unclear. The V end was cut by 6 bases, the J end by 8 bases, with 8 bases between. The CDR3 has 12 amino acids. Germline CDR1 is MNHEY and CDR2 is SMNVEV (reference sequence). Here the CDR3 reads CASRPLDSPLHF. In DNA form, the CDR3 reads TGTGCCAGCAGACCCCTTGATTCACCCCTCCACTTT.

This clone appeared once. This chain's CDR3 is CAISALTGQELRQFF. The CDR3 DNA follows: TGTGCCATCAGTGCATTGACAGGCCAAGAGTTGAGGCAGTTCTTC. This chain links TRBV10-3 with TRBJ2-1, with D maybe TRBD1 (6 bases). CDR3 length: 15 residues. The germline V gene has CDR1 ENHRY and CDR2 SYGVKD. V was trimmed by 4 bases and J by 12 bases, leaving 22 bases between them.

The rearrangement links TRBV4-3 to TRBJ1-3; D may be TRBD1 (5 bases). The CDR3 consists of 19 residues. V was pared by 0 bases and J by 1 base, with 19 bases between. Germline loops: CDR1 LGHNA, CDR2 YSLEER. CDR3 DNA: TGCGCCAGCAGCCAAGATCCACCGGGACCAGCTAGGTCTGGAAACACCATATATTTT. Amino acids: CASSQDPPGPARSGNTIYF.

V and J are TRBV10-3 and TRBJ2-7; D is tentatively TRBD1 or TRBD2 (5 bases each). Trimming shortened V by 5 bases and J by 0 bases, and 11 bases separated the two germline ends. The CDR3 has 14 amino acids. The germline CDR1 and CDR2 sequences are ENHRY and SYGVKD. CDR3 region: CAISSGTDSYEQYF. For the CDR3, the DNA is TGTGCCATCAGTTCCGGGACGGACTCCTACGAGCAGTACTTC.

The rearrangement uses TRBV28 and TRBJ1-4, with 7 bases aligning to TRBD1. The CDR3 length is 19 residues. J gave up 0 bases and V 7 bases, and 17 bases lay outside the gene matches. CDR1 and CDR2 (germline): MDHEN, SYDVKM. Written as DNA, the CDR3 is TGTGCCAGCACCCCCCGGGTCTGGTACAGGGGCTCAACTAATGAAAAACTGTTTTTT. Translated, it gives CASTPRVWYRGSTNEKLFF.

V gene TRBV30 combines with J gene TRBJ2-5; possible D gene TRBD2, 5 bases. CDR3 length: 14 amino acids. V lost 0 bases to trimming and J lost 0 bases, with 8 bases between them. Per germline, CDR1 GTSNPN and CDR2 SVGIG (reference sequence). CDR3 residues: CAWSVVAYQETQYF. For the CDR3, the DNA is TGTGCCTGGAGTGTAGTAGCGTACCAAGAGACCCAGTACTTC.